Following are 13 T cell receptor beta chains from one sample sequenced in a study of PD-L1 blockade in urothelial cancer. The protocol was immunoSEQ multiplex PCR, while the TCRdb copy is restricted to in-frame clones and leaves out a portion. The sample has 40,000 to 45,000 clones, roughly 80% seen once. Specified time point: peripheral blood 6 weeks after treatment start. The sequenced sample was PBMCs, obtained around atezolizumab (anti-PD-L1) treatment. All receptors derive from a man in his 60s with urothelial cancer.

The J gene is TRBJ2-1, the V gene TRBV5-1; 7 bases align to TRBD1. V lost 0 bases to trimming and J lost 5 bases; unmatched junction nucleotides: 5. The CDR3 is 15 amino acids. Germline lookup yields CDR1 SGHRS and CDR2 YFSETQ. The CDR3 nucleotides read TGCGCCAGCAGCTTGGAAACAGGGGCCCACAATGAGCAGTTCTTC. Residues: CASSLETGAHNEQFF.

Written as DNA, the CDR3 is TGTGCCAGCTCCACCCCCGGGGGCTCCTACAATGAGCAGTTCTTC. Its translation is CASSTPGGSYNEQFF. V and J are TRBV2 and TRBJ2-1, with D possibly being TRBD2 (6 bases). Germline-derived CDR1 and CDR2 are SNHLY and FYNNEI. The CDR3 totals 15 residues. The V gene lost 8 bases and the J gene lost 0 bases, with 14 bases spanning the gap.

The CDR3 here is CASSQDLRQPNEKLFF. CDR3 nucleotides: TGCGCCAGCAGCCAAGATTTGCGACAGCCCAATGAAAAACTGTTTTTT. The chain carries TRBV4-1 and TRBJ1-4; D might be TRBD1 (5 bases). The CDR3 is 16 residues long. Trimming removed 0 bases at V and 5 bases at J, with 13 bases between. Per the germline V gene, CDR1 is MGHRA and CDR2 is YSYEKL.

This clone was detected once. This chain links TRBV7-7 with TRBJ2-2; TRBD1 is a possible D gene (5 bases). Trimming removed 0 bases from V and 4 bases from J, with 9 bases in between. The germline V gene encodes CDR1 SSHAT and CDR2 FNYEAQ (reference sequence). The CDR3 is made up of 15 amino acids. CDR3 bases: TGTGCCAGCAGCTTAGCCAGGGATGGCACCGGGGAGCTGTTTTTT. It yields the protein CASSLARDGTGELFF.

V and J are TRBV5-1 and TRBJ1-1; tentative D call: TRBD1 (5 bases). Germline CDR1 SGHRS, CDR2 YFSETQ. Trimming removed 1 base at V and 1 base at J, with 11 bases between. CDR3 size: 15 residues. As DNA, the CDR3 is TGCGCCAGCAGCTTGCTTCAGGGAGGGAACACTGAAGCTTTCTTT. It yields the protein CASSLLQGGNTEAFF.

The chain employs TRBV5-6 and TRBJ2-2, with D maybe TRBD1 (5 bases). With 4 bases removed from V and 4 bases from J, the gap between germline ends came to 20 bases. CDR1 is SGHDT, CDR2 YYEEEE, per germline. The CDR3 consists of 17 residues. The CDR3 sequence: CASSAPKGLIGTGELFF. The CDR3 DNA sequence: TGTGCCAGCAGCGCCCCCAAGGGGCTCATTGGCACCGGGGAGCTGTTTTTT.

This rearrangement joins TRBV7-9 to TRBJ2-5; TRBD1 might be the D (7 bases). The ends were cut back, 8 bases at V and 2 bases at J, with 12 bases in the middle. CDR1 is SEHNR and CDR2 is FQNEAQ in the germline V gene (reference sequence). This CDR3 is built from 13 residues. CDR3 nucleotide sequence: TGTGCCAGCGGGCGGGACAGACAAGAGACCCAGTACTTC. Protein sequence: CASGRDRQETQYF.

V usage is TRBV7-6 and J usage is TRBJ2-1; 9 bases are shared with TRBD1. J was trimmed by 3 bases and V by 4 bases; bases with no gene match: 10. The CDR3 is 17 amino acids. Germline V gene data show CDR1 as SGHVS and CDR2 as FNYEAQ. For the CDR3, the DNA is TGTGCCAGCAGCTCACTAACGGGACAGGGTCGCTACAATGAGCAGTTCTTC. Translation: CASSSLTGQGRYNEQFF.

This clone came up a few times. CDR3: CASSPRLSIGNEQFF. The CDR3 nucleotides are TGTGCCAGCAGCCCGAGGTTGTCCATCGGCAATGAGCAGTTCTTC. The rearrangement joins TRBV11-2 to TRBJ2-1, with D unresolved. This CDR3 region has 15 residues. Per the germline V gene, CDR1 is SGHAT and CDR2 is FQNNGV. V lost 5 bases and J 6 bases, leaving 17 bases between the germline ends. The complete variable domain, with remaining parts taken from reference TRBV11-2 and TRBJ2-1, reads EAGVAQSPRYKIIEKRQSVAFWCNPISGHATLYWYQQILGQGPKLLIQFQNNGVVDDSQLPKDRFSAERLKGVDSTLKIQPAKLEDSAVYLCASSPRLSIGNEQFFGPGTRLTVL.

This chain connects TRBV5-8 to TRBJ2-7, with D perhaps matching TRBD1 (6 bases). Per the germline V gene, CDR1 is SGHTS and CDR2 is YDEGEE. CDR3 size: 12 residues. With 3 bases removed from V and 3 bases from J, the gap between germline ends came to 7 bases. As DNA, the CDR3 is TGTGCCAGCAGCTGGGACATCTACGAGCAGTACTTC. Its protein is CASSWDIYEQYF.

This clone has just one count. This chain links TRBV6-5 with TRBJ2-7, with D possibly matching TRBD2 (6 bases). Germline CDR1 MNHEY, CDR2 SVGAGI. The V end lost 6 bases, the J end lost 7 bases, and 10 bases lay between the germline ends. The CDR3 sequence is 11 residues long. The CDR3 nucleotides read TGTGCCAGCAGGGCCGCGGGGGAGCAGTACTTC. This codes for CASRAAGEQYF.

CDR3 region: CASSLPTGNYGYTF. The CDR3 DNA is TGTGCCAGCAGCTTACCGACAGGGAACTATGGCTACACCTTC. J is TRBJ1-2 and V is TRBV7-2, with TRBD1 matching 7 bases. Losses at the gene ends were 2 bases for V and 2 bases for J; bases not matched to a gene: 2. The CDR3 consists of 14 residues. The V gene's germline CDR1 is SGHTA and CDR2 FQGNSA.

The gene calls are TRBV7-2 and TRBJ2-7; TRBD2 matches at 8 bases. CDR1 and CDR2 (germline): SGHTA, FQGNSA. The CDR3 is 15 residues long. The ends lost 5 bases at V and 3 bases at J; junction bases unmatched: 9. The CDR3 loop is CASSPPAGGNYEQYF. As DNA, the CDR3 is TGTGCCAGCAGCCCACCGGCGGGGGGAAACTACGAGCAGTACTTC.